Listed below are T cell receptor beta chains from one sample, sequenced in a study of technical replicates of blood from a handful of donors. The repertoire was sequenced with immunoSEQ multiplex PCR; TCRdb's copy has only in-frame clones and lacks some. The sample includes about 16,000 clones, approximately 90% seen only once; the top ten take roughly an eighth. The sequenced material came from PBMCs. The receptors here all came from a human donor in good health. Each CDR3 is given without its conserved first and last residue. D genes are given only for firm matches.

. | TRBJ2-3 | TRBV5-1 | ASSFPGLADTQY
. | TRBJ2-6 | TRBV10-2 | ASNGQMTGANVLT
TRBD1 | TRBJ1-4 | TRBV19 | ASGQGTSEKLF
. | TRBJ2-7 | TRBV15 | ATSRDRTAGSYEQY
TRBD1 | TRBJ1-5 | TRBV18 | ASSPIPTGDSNQPQH
TRBD2 | TRBJ2-4 | TRBV7-8 | ASSLAGPGGNIQY
TRBD2 | TRBJ2-1 | TRBV5-4 | ASSLWTGGPHEQF
. | TRBJ2-6 | TRBV14 | ASSQGSSGANVLT
TRBD1 | TRBJ2-7 | TRBV7-9 | ASSHQGAEQY
. | TRBJ1-1 | TRBV25-1 | ASSANQGREAF
. | TRBJ2-1 | TRBV27 | ASTRTGYNEQF
. | TRBJ2-5 | TRBV11-3 | ASSQGDQETQY
. | TRBJ2-7 | TRBV6-5 | ASSYLAVGYEQY
TRBD2 | TRBJ2-7 | TRBV28 | ASSVPGLAGVFH
. | TRBJ2-3 | TRBV29-1 | SVVGAASVTDTQY
. | TRBJ2-1 | TRBV7-9 | ASSLPVSPLNEQF
. | TRBJ2-4 | TRBV27 | ASSLNERESKNIQY
TRBD1 | TRBJ1-1 | TRBV10-3 | AISATGVTEAF
TRBD1 | TRBJ2-1 | TRBV5-1 | ASRIGTGMYNEQF
. | TRBJ2-5 | TRBV6-1 | ASRGSKETQY
TRBD1 | TRBJ1-4 | TRBV19 | ASTVQGTGEKLF
TRBD2 | TRBJ2-2 | TRBV2 | ASSETSGWMNPGELF
TRBD1 | TRBJ2-1 | TRBV5-1 | ASSPRGQGAGISYNEQF
TRBD1 | TRBJ1-5 | TRBV19 | ASSMDRDNQPQH
TRBD2 | TRBJ2-7 | TRBV11-3 | ASSAGGEQY
TRBD2 | TRBJ2-7 | TRBV7-3 | ASSLDFAGGSEQY
. | TRBJ1-2 | TRBV19 | ASRAGTTGNYGYT
. | TRBJ2-1 | TRBV6-5 | ASSARTEAIQF
TRBD1 | TRBJ2-5 | TRBV5-6 | ASSAEYKGAGQETQY
TRBD2 | TRBJ2-5 | TRBV5-1 | ASRPGTSGQETQY
TRBD1 | TRBJ2-1 | TRBV10-2 | ASSSYTGGNNEQF
. | TRBJ2-3 | TRBV5-1 | ASSGALGHSTDTQY
. | TRBJ2-2 | TRBV2 | ASSPSRPGNTGELF
TRBD1 | TRBJ1-1 | TRBV19 | ASSIGGGGRGRTEAF
. | TRBJ2-1 | TRBV29-1 | SVEVLGENEQF
. | TRBJ2-5 | TRBV6-5 | ASSSTPGVQETQY
TRBD2 | TRBJ2-1 | TRBV5-1 | ASSLMAGGNNEQF
TRBD1 | TRBJ1-1 | TRBV19 | ASRIDRGTEAF
. | TRBJ2-7 | TRBV7-9 | ASSPEGLDAYEQY
TRBD2 | TRBJ2-5 | TRBV7-3 | ASSFSGIGETQY
TRBD1 | TRBJ1-1 | TRBV30 | AWGTGTGVGNTEAF
TRBD1 | TRBJ2-7 | TRBV6-1 | ASTPGQGTHEQY
. | TRBJ2-1 | TRBV19 | ASSIAGNSYNEQF